Listed below are T cell receptor beta chains from one sample, sequenced in a study of shared clonotypes between healthy human individuals. Assay used: immunoSEQ multiplex PCR; TCRdb lists only in-frame clones, some missing. The table lists about 2 million clones, approximately 94% of them singletons. Source material: naive CD8+ T cells sorted from blood. These TCRs come from a man aged 18 to 30 in good health. The CDR3 runs from the conserved cysteine through the conserved F or W. A D gene is named only where the DNA matches it firmly. For some rows the clone size is stated as once, few or many, or as a class when expanded; others skip it.

D: NA; size: NA; J: TRBJ2-1; V: TRBV4-1; DNA: TGCGCCAGCAGCCAAGAGGAGGGGACAGCCTACAATGAGCAGTTCTTC; CDR3: CASSQEEGTAYNEQFF
D: NA; size: once; J: TRBJ2-1; V: TRBV7-7; DNA: TGTGCTAGCACCTCAGGGGGGATGAATGAGCAGTTCTTC; CDR3: CASTSGGMNEQFF
D: NA; size: NA; J: TRBJ1-3; V: TRBV5-5; DNA: TGTGCCAGCAGCTTGGTATTTCGGGGCAACACTGGAAACACCATATATTTT; CDR3: CASSLVFRGNTGNTIYF
D: NA; size: NA; J: TRBJ2-7; V: TRBV4-1; DNA: TGCGCCAGCAGCCCAGCGTCGTCCTACGAGCAGTACTTC; CDR3: CASSPASSYEQYF
D: NA; size: NA; J: TRBJ1-6; V: TRBV27; DNA: TGTGCCAGCAGTTTAAGACAGGATCGAGATTCACCCCTCCACTTT; CDR3: CASSLRQDRDSPLHF
D: NA; size: NA; J: TRBJ2-7; V: TRBV9; DNA: TGTGCCAGCAGCGTAGGCCCCATGGCAGGGGTATCCTACGAGCAGTACTTC; CDR3: CASSVGPMAGVSYEQYF
D: TRBD1; size: NA; J: TRBJ1-2; V: TRBV6-6; DNA: TGTGCCAGCAGCCCGACAGGGGATGGCTACACCTTC; CDR3: CASSPTGDGYTF
D: NA; size: NA; J: TRBJ2-4; V: TRBV29-1; DNA: TGCAGCGTTGAAGGGACGGGGGGCAGACCCAAAAACATTCAGTACTTC; CDR3: CSVEGTGGRPKNIQYF
D: NA; size: NA; J: TRBJ1-1; V: TRBV19; DNA: TGTGCCAGTAGTACCTTCGACATTAGCACTGAAGCTTTCTTT; CDR3: CASSTFDISTEAFF
D: NA; size: NA; J: TRBJ2-7; V: TRBV5-1; DNA: TGCGCCAGCAGCTCTAAGATCTGGGGAAGAGAGTCCTACGAGCAGTACTTC; CDR3: CASSSKIWGRESYEQYF
D: TRBD1; size: NA; J: TRBJ2-1; V: TRBV7-7; DNA: TGTGCTAGCAGCCCACGGACAGGGTGTCCTGGGGATGAGCAGTTCTTC; CDR3: CASSPRTGCPGDEQFF
D: NA; size: NA; J: TRBJ2-7; V: TRBV25-1; DNA: TGTGCCAGCAGTCGCGACGAGGGGCCTAGTCTTCCCTACGAGCAGTACTTC; CDR3: CASSRDEGPSLPYEQYF
D: NA; size: NA; J: TRBJ2-7; V: TRBV2; DNA: TGTGCCAGCAGAGGGGACACCTCCTACGAGCAGTACTTC; CDR3: CASRGDTSYEQYF
D: NA; size: NA; J: TRBJ1-5; V: TRBV15; DNA: TGTGCCACCAGCAGAGATACAGGTCAGCCCCAGCATTTT; CDR3: CATSRDTGQPQHF
D: TRBD2; size: once; J: TRBJ2-1; V: TRBV4-1; DNA: TGCGCCAGCAGCCACCGCCCTAGCGGGAGGCCGGCCTCCTACAATGAGCAGTTCTTC; CDR3: CASSHRPSGRPASYNEQFF
D: NA; size: once; J: TRBJ2-7; V: TRBV4-2; DNA: TGTGCCAGCAGCCAAGATAGTTTATATCATGGACGGAGCCTAATCGAGCAGTACTTC; CDR3: CASSQDSLYHGRSLIEQYF
D: TRBD2; size: NA; J: TRBJ2-7; V: TRBV6-5; DNA: TGTGCCAGCAGTTACTCCCGGGAGGGTTCCACCGAGCAGTACTTC; CDR3: CASSYSREGSTEQYF
D: NA; size: NA; J: TRBJ2-5; V: TRBV7-9; DNA: TGTGCCAGCAGCTTCCGGGACGCGGGACTGCAAGAGACCCAGTACTTC; CDR3: CASSFRDAGLQETQYF
D: NA; size: NA; J: TRBJ1-1; V: TRBV30; DNA: TGTGCCTGGAGTGCTCAGGGTGAGGGGCTGAACACTGAAGCTTTCTTT; CDR3: CAWSAQGEGLNTEAFF
D: NA; size: NA; J: TRBJ1-3; V: TRBV5-8; DNA: TGTGCCAGCAGCCCGATGAGCCCCGAACTTACTGGAAACACCATATATTTT; CDR3: CASSPMSPELTGNTIYF